A selection of T cell receptor beta chains follows, all from one sample in a study of blood T cells in healthy people across ages. TCRdb re-analysed the 5' RACE reads in MiXCR, keeping a single row per CDR3 protein. The sample records approximately 810,000 distinct CDR3 sequences, more than 25% being singletons. Sequences were obtained from blood. The receptors stem from a woman at least 80 years old in good health. Each CDR3 is given with its conserved first and last residue. The D gene is left open where the match is weak. Clone size is given for some rows only: seen once, a few or many times, or a class if the clone is expanded.

D: TRBD1; size: many; V: TRBV7-6; J: TRBJ2-1; CDR3: CASSRGGQGYNEQFF; DNA: TGTGCCAGCAGCCGTGGGGGACAGGGTTACAATGAGCAGTTCTTC
D: NA; size: many; V: TRBV7-2; J: TRBJ1-1; CDR3: CASSPQGINTEAFF; DNA: TGTGCCAGCAGCCCTCAAGGGATTAACACTGAAGCTTTCTTT
D: NA; size: few; V: TRBV14; J: TRBJ1-6; CDR3: CASSQGIHLFTGLHF; DNA: TGTGCCAGCAGCCAAGGAATACACCTTTTCACCGGCCTCCACTTT
D: NA; size: many; V: TRBV7-9; J: TRBJ1-5; CDR3: CASSLPEGGQPQHF; DNA: TGTGCCAGCAGCTTGCCTGAGGGAGGCCAGCCCCAGCATTTT
D: TRBD2; size: many; V: TRBV12-3/TRBV12-4; J: TRBJ2-5; CDR3: CASSLTSGGKETQYF; DNA: TGCGCCAGCAGCTTGACTAGCGGGGGTAAAGAGACCCAGTACTTC
D: TRBD2; size: many; V: TRBV3-1; J: TRBJ2-1; CDR3: CASSQWLAGGYNEQFF; DNA: TGTGCCAGCAGCCAGTGGCTAGCGGGGGGTTACAATGAGCAGTTCTTC
D: NA; size: NA; V: TRBV20-1; J: TRBJ1-4; CDR3: CSATAPERRPNEKLFF; DNA: TGCAGTGCTACCGCACCGGAGAGAAGGCCTAATGAAAAACTGTTTTTT
D: NA; size: NA; V: TRBV6-1; J: TRBJ2-7; CDR3: CASSQGSNEQYF; DNA: TGTGCCAGCAGTCAGGGATCCAATGAGCAGTACTTC
D: TRBD1; size: many; V: TRBV11-2; J: TRBJ2-7; CDR3: CASSQQGPYEQYF; DNA: TGTGCCAGCAGCCAACAGGGGCCCTACGAGCAGTACTTC
D: NA; size: many; V: TRBV4-1; J: TRBJ2-1; CDR3: CASSQGSGYTYNEQFF; DNA: TGCGCCAGCAGCCAAGGGTCGGGATATACCTACAATGAGCAGTTCTTC
D: NA; size: NA; V: TRBV9; J: TRBJ2-5; CDR3: CASSVGERVGETQYF; DNA: TGTGCCAGCAGCGTAGGGGAACGGGTGGGTGAGACCCAGTACTTC
D: TRBD1; size: NA; V: TRBV11-2; J: TRBJ1-1; CDR3: CASSYNRGQRTEAFF; DNA: TGTGCCAGCAGCTACAACAGGGGGCAGAGAACTGAAGCTTTCTTT
D: TRBD2; size: many; V: TRBV20-1; J: TRBJ2-3; CDR3: CSAGLVAGGDTQYF; DNA: TGCAGTGCGGGCCTTGTAGCGGGGGGTGATACGCAGTATTTT
D: NA; size: many; V: TRBV6-5; J: TRBJ2-5; CDR3: CASSYARGTQYF; DNA: TGTGCCAGCAGTTACGCGAGGGGGACCCAGTACTTC
D: NA; size: NA; V: TRBV5-1; J: TRBJ1-1; CDR3: CASSLAPENTEAFF; DNA: TGCGCCAGCAGCTTGGCCCCAGAGAACACTGAAGCTTTCTTT
D: NA; size: few; V: TRBV7-9; J: TRBJ2-7; CDR3: CASSPSWAKYEQYF; DNA: TGTGCCAGCAGCCCAAGTTGGGCTAAGTACGAGCAGTACTTC
D: NA; size: many; V: TRBV6-5; J: TRBJ2-5; CDR3: CASSYSATRFQETQYF; DNA: TGTGCCAGCAGTTACTCGGCAACCCGATTCCAAGAGACCCAGTACTTC
D: NA; size: many; V: TRBV16; J: TRBJ1-2; CDR3: CASKPGWGNYGYTF; DNA: TGTGCCAGCAAACCCGGCTGGGGGAACTATGGCTACACCTTC
D: TRBD1; size: many; V: TRBV6-2/TRBV6-3; J: TRBJ1-5; CDR3: CASSYWTGVNQPQHF; DNA: TGTGCCAGCAGTTACTGGACAGGGGTCAATCAGCCCCAGCATTTT
D: NA; size: many; V: TRBV21-1; J: TRBJ2-7; CDR3: CASSTELPGTRKTEQYF; DNA: TGTGCCAGCAGCACCGAACTTCCCGGGACTAGAAAGACCGAGCAGTACTTC
D: NA; size: NA; V: TRBV15; J: TRBJ2-1; CDR3: CATGREGDGGPVNEQFF; DNA: TGTGCCACCGGCAGAGAAGGGGACGGGGGGCCGGTTAATGAGCAGTTCTTC
D: TRBD2; size: many; V: TRBV11-2; J: TRBJ2-5; CDR3: CASSLMAGEETQYF; DNA: TGTGCCAGCAGCTTAATGGCGGGGGAGGAGACCCAGTACTTC
D: TRBD2; size: few; V: TRBV6-1; J: TRBJ2-3; CDR3: CASSEKGLAGALTQYF; DNA: TGTGCCAGCAGTGAGAAGGGACTAGCGGGGGCCCTTACGCAGTATTTT
D: TRBD1; size: many; V: TRBV29-1; J: TRBJ2-7; CDR3: CSVWDSTYEQYF; DNA: TGCAGCGTGTGGGACAGCACCTACGAGCAGTACTTC
D: NA; size: many; V: TRBV6-5; J: TRBJ2-7; CDR3: CASSTPKSSYEQYF; DNA: TGTGCCAGTTCAACACCTAAAAGCTCCTACGAGCAGTACTTC
D: NA; size: NA; V: TRBV15; J: TRBJ2-4; CDR3: CATSRDLQGKNIQYF; DNA: TGTGCCACCAGCAGAGATTTGCAGGGGAAAAACATTCAGTACTTC
D: NA; size: few; V: TRBV7-2; J: TRBJ2-4; CDR3: CASSPTRTEAKNIQYF; DNA: TGTGCCAGCAGCCCCACAAGAACAGAAGCCAAAAACATTCAGTACTTC
D: NA; size: many; V: TRBV21-1; J: TRBJ2-7; CDR3: CASSKAPPISYEQYF; DNA: TGTGCCAGCAGCAAAGCGCCCCCGATCTCCTACGAGCAGTACTTC
D: NA; size: NA; V: TRBV29-1; J: TRBJ2-6; CDR3: CSVGRGRGANVRTF; DNA: TGCAGCGTTGGCAGGGGGCGGGGGGCCAACGTCCGGACTTTC
D: TRBD1; size: many; V: TRBV20-1; J: TRBJ2-3; CDR3: CSARLSGQTDTQYF; DNA: TGCAGTGCTAGATTATCGGGACAGACAGATACGCAGTATTTT
D: NA; size: NA; V: TRBV12-3/TRBV12-4; J: TRBJ1-1; CDR3: CANRPSGATEAFF; DNA: TGTGCCAACAGGCCGTCGGGGGCCACTGAAGCTTTCTTT
D: NA; size: many; V: TRBV7-8; J: TRBJ2-5; CDR3: CASSLVNVQETQYF; DNA: TGTGCCAGCAGCTTAGTGAACGTACAAGAGACCCAGTACTTC
D: NA; size: NA; V: TRBV6-6; J: TRBJ2-7; CDR3: CASSYGAGTYEQYF; DNA: TGTGCCAGCAGTTACGGGGCGGGGACCTACGAGCAGTACTTC
D: NA; size: NA; V: TRBV6-5; J: TRBJ1-1; CDR3: CASSYSRSPGTEAFF; DNA: TGTGCCAGCAGTTACTCGAGGTCCCCTGGCACTGAAGCTTTCTTT
D: TRBD1; size: few; V: TRBV5-6; J: TRBJ2-2; CDR3: CASSLGQFVTGELFF; DNA: TGTGCCAGCAGCCTGGGACAGTTTGTCACCGGGGAGCTGTTTTTT
D: TRBD1; size: many; V: TRBV7-9; J: TRBJ1-2; CDR3: CASSFTTGGNYGYTF; DNA: TGTGCCAGCAGCTTCACCACAGGGGGCAACTATGGCTACACCTTC
D: NA; size: NA; V: TRBV18; J: TRBJ1-3; CDR3: CASSPQGVSGNTIYF; DNA: TGTGCCAGCTCACCACAGGGGGTTTCTGGAAACACCATATATTTT
D: NA; size: many; V: TRBV20-1; J: TRBJ2-5; CDR3: CSAAAGTPLGTQYF; DNA: TGCAGTGCAGCTGCGGGGACTCCCCTCGGGACCCAGTACTTC
D: TRBD2; size: many; V: TRBV3-1; J: TRBJ2-5; CDR3: CASSQYSAGGARETQYF; DNA: TGTGCCAGCAGCCAATATTCTGCCGGGGGGGCCCGAGAGACCCAGTACTTC
D: NA; size: few; V: TRBV2; J: TRBJ2-3; CDR3: CASSGGYTQYF; DNA: TGTGCCAGCAGTGGAGGATATACGCAGTATTTT
D: TRBD1; size: many; V: TRBV12-3/TRBV12-4; J: TRBJ2-7; CDR3: CASSFSAGQAEEQYF; DNA: TGTGCCAGCAGTTTTTCCGCGGGACAGGCTGAGGAGCAGTACTTC
D: NA; size: NA; V: TRBV15; J: TRBJ1-1; CDR3: CATSSYGGATEAFF; DNA: TGTGCCACCAGTTCCTACGGTGGGGCCACTGAAGCTTTCTTT
D: NA; size: few; V: TRBV6-5; J: TRBJ2-7; CDR3: CASSESGGDYEQYF; DNA: TGTGCCAGCAGCGAATCGGGTGGGGACTACGAGCAGTACTTC
D: NA; size: many; V: TRBV7-8; J: TRBJ1-5; CDR3: CASSLADRNQPQHF; DNA: TGTGCCAGCAGCTTAGCAGACAGAAATCAGCCCCAGCATTTT